Included here is one T cell receptor (beta chain) sequence, with context. Its antigen is not identified. This could be a read error, since a much larger clone is one nucleotide away. The CDR3 ends on some other residue instead of the conserved phenylalanine or tryptophan, so this is likely a read error. The sorted Tregs were CD4+CD25+CD127-/low cells. After constant-region reverse-primer amplification, full-length variable regions underwent semi-nested PCR with Nested Universal Primer A. One entry per CDR3 protein results from TCRdb running MiXCR on the 5' RACE reads. This sample has some 9,800 distinct CDR3 sequences, with about a quarter found just once. The CDR3 extends over 16 amino acids. Germline values: CDR1 SGDLS, CDR2 YYNGEE. V was cut by 4 bases and J by 0 bases, with 16 bases left in between. Broader study findings: Tumor memory CD4+ T cell TCR gene usage clustered with blood and lymph node memory CD4+ cells and lymph node naive CD4+ cells. Whole repertoires were not studied in the larger cohort, only one V-J beta rearrangement.

J is TRBJ2-5 and V is TRBV9; the D is unclear. This sequence originates from a female donor with breast cancer. The sequenced material came from Tregs sorted from blood. The CDR3 nucleotides read TGTGCCAGCAGCACCCCTCTAGGATCGCACCAAGAGACCCAGTACTAC. It translates to CASSTPLGSHQETQYY.